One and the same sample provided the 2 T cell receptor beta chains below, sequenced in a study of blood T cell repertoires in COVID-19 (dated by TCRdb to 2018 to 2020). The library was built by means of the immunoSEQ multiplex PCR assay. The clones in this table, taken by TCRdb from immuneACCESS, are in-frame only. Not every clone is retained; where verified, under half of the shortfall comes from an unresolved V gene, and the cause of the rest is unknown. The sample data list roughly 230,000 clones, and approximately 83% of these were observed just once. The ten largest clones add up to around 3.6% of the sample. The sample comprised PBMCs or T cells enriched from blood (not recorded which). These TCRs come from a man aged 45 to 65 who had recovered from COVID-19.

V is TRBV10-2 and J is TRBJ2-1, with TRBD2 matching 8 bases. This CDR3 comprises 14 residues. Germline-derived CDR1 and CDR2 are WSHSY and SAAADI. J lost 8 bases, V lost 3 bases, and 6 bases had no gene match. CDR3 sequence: CASSDYGGRYEQFF. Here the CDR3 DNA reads TGCGCCAGCAGTGATTATGGCGGGAGGTATGAGCAGTTCTTC.

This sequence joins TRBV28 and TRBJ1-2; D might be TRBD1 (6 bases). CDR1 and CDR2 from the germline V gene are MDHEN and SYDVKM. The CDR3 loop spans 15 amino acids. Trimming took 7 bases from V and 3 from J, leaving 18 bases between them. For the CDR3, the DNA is TGTGCCAGCATGGACAGTGGTTTGGGAGACTATGGCTACACCTTC. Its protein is CASMDSGLGDYGYTF.